The clone carrying this T cell receptor (beta chain) has ten or more counts. This sample is drawn from a study of molecular identifiers for immune sequencing clone quantification. Looking at the study overall: In replicates, RNA taken from roughly 21,000 or 96,000 naive CD8 cells was divided five ways, and four portions underwent sequencing.

The authors built bulk TCR libraries by previously described methods with listed TCR primers. Each CDR3 protein gets one entry after TCRdb re-called the PCR reads with MiXCR. The sample has approximately 500,000 distinct CDR3 sequences, around 21% seen once; the top ten hold 0.65% to 0.95%. From germline, CDR1 is SGHRS and CDR2 YFSETQ. CDR3 length equals 14 residues. V was pared by 0 bases and J by 5 bases, with 10 bases between. Naive CD8 T cell sorting was performed on the CD8+CD4-CCR7+CD45RA+ phenotype. The TCR comes from a human donor in good health. Some libraries in this study had Jurkat cell RNA spiked in. The sample taken for sequencing was naive CD8+ T cells from blood, with Jurkat cell RNA spiked in. Subset described: FACS-sorted CD8+CD4-CCR7+CD45RA+ naive T cells. The chain is built from TRBV5-1 and TRBJ2-3; possible D gene TRBD2, 6 bases. The chain's CDR3 is CASSLVGGVDTQYF. The CDR3 DNA is TGCGCCAGCAGCTTGGTCGGGGGAGTAGATACGCAGTATTTT. The full variable domain, rest sourced from reference TRBV5-1 and TRBJ2-3, is KAGVTQTPRYLIKTRGQQVTLSCSPISGHRSVSWYQQTPGQGLQFLFEYFSETQRNKGNFPGRFSGRQFSNSRSEMNVSTLELGDSALYLCASSLVGGVDTQYFGPGTRLTVL.